The text below deals with one T cell receptor (beta chain). Its cognate antigen is unknown. The PCR contained 60 Vbeta and 13 Jbeta primers. The table came from immunoSEQ multiplex PCR; TCRdb's copy has only in-frame clones and leaves some out. This sample carries more than 85,000 clones, around 75% of them seen once, and the ten largest clones take approximately 7.2%. This CDR3 is built from 13 residues. Between the trimmed V and J ends, which lost 4 bases and 3 bases, there was a span of 9 bases. CDR1 and CDR2 from the germline V gene are SGHDT and YYEEEE. This sample is part of a study of cytomegalovirus exposure and HLA in healthy donors. Whole-study results and caveats: Reportedly, diagnosis of cytomegalovirus status by the classifier showed high specificity and sensitivity. The study flagged roughly 160 TCR beta chains as cytomegalovirus-associated.

Sequencing was performed on PBMCs. The V and J genes are TRBV5-6 and TRBJ2-3, with a tentative D call TRBD1 (6 bases). This clonotype originated in a man aged 25-40 years in good health and CMV-seropositive. CDR3 sequence reads: CASSPGVTDTQYF. Written as DNA, the CDR3 is TGTGCCAGCAGCCCAGGGGTGACAGATACGCAGTATTTT. Drawing the rest from reference TRBV5-6 and TRBJ2-3, the complete variable domain is DAGVTQSPTHLIKTRGQQVTLRCSPKSGHDTVSWYQQALGQGPQFIFQYYEEEERQRGNFPDRFSGHQFPNYSSELNVNALLLGDSALYLCASSPGVTDTQYFGPGTRLTVL.